This TCR beta chain was retrieved from a study of CD8 T cells in ankylosing spondylitis. In its sample, this clonotype ranks as medium-sized. Trimming at V came to 4 bases and at J to 11 bases, leaving 2 bases not matched to a gene. This CDR3 spans 12 amino acids. Germline-derived CDR1 and CDR2 are SGDLS and YYNGEE. Using quantitative 5'-RACE with molecular barcodes, the authors made TCR beta libraries. TCRdb re-called the 5' RACE reads through MiXCR, storing one row per CDR3 protein. The table lists more than 25,000 distinct CDR3 sequences, about 5.2% of them singletons, with around 1.8% in the top ten.

This sequence originates from a female donor with ankylosing spondylitis or in good health (not recorded which). The genes are TRBV9 and TRBJ2-1, with TRBD2 identical over 11 bases. Sequenced input: blood, either unsorted or a sorted T cell fraction (not recorded which). The chain's CDR3 is CASSPSGGKQFF. The DNA for the CDR3 is TGTGCCAGCAGCCCTAGCGGGGGGAAGCAGTTCTTC.